Listed here are 14 T cell receptor beta chains from one sample, sequenced in a study of T cell responses to AZD1222 COVID-19 vaccine. The table came from immunoSEQ multiplex PCR; TCRdb's copy has only in-frame clones and leaves some out. This repertoire shows some 140,000 clones, approximately 90% found once; its top ten account for roughly 2%. The sequencing used peripheral blood, collected on day 0 of AZD1222 vaccination. These receptors were collected from an adult in good health.

This clone was found a few times. The chain links TRBV5-1 to TRBJ2-1; TRBD2 matches at 7 bases. The CDR3 loop spans 15 amino acids. Germline assignment: CDR1 SGHRS and CDR2 YFSETQ. With 1 base clipped from V and 5 bases from J, the junction kept 6 bases outside the gene matches. The CDR3 sequence: CASSLRLAAHNEQFF. The CDR3 bases are TGCGCCAGCAGCTTGAGGCTAGCGGCCCACAATGAGCAGTTCTTC.

The V call is TRBV5-1, the J call TRBJ2-5, with 7 bases matching TRBD1. This CDR3 contains 15 residues. Germline CDR1 is SGHRS and CDR2 is YFSETQ. Trimming took 1 base from V and 5 from J; bases not matched to a gene: 8. For the CDR3, the DNA is TGCGCCAGCAGCTTGACAGGGGCCGCGTCGGAGACCCAGTACTTC. Encoded protein: CASSLTGAASETQYF.

The chain has TRBV5-1 and TRBJ1-5; 8 positions agree with TRBD1. The ends lost 2 bases at V and 4 bases at J; junction bases unmatched: 5. Looked up from germline, CDR1 is SGHRS and CDR2 is YFSETQ. This CDR3 is built from 15 residues. The CDR3 here is CASSFGDRPNQPQHF. CDR3 coding DNA: TGCGCCAGCAGCTTCGGGGACAGGCCGAATCAGCCCCAGCATTTT.

The CDR3 DNA reads TGTGCCAGCAGCCAGGGTTCCACTGAAGCTTTCTTT. It is translated as CASSQGSTEAFF. The rearrangement uses TRBV3-1 (or the pseudogene TRBV3-2) and TRBJ1-1; D unclear. The germline CDR1 and CDR2 sequences are LGHDT and YNNKEL (reference sequence). V was clipped by 3 bases and J by 4 bases, with 6 bases between them. The CDR3 is 12 residues long.

V gene TRBV9 combines with J gene TRBJ2-5, with a possible D match to TRBD2 (5 bases). Germline assignment: CDR1 SGDLS and CDR2 YYNGEE. The CDR3 runs to 14 residues. The ends were cut back, 4 bases at V and 0 bases at J, with 10 bases in the middle. CDR3 in amino acids: CASSLALYQETQYF. The CDR3 bases are TGTGCCAGCAGCCTAGCCTTGTACCAAGAGACCCAGTACTTC.

The chain recombines TRBV29-1 with TRBJ2-2, with D unresolved. There are 11 residues in the CDR3. CDR1 is SQVTM, CDR2 ANQGSEA, per germline. The germline V and J ends were trimmed by 5 bases and 5 bases, with 6 bases remaining between them. This CDR3 reads CSVTKTGELFF. The CDR3 bases are TGCAGCGTTACCAAGACCGGGGAGCTGTTTTTT.

In this sample, this clone turned up a few times. The chain combines TRBV6-1 with TRBJ1-6; D gene unclear. CDR3 length: 14 residues. Trimming removed 3 bases from V and 5 bases from J, with 8 bases in between. The germline gives CDR1 MNHNS, CDR2 SASEGT. The CDR3 here is CASSETPDNSPLHF. The CDR3, as DNA: TGTGCCAGCAGTGAGACACCCGATAATTCACCCCTCCACTTT.

The chain links TRBV18 to TRBJ1-5; D may be TRBD1 (5 bases). CDR1 is KGHSH, CDR2 LQKENI, per germline. CDR3 length: 14 residues. The V end lost 3 bases, the J end lost 3 bases, and 9 bases lay between the germline ends. CDR3 sequence reads: CASSPGPTNQPQHF. The CDR3 nucleotides read TGTGCCAGCTCACCGGGACCGACCAATCAGCCCCAGCATTTT.

V usage is TRBV7-3 and J usage is TRBJ2-2; 10 nucleotides agree with TRBD2. The V and J ends lost 5 bases and 5 bases, in that order; junction bases with no gene match: 8. CDR3 size: 16 residues. Germline CDR1 SGHTA, CDR2 FQGTGA. The CDR3 DNA sequence: TGTGCCAGCAGCCCGAGCCCTAGCGGGGGAACCGGGGAGCTGTTTTTT. This translates into CASSPSPSGGTGELFF.

The rearrangement joins TRBV5-4 to TRBJ2-1; D gene ambiguous. The CDR3 spans 16 residues. Germline lookup yields CDR1 SGHNT and CDR2 YYREEE (reference sequence). Trimming pared 1 base from V and 0 bases from J, leaving 11 bases between. The DNA for the CDR3 is TGTGCCAGCAGCTTGTCTTCGGCCAACTCCTACAATGAGCAGTTCTTC. Its translation: CASSLSSANSYNEQFF.

The chain recombines TRBV19 with TRBJ1-3; D is possibly TRBD1 (6 bases). V was trimmed by 6 bases and J by 2 bases, leaving 14 bases between them. CDR3 length: 15 residues. In germline, CDR1 is LNHDA, CDR2 SQIVND (reference sequence). In DNA form, the CDR3 reads TGTGCCAGTAGCGAATACAGGGTTACTGGAAACACCATATATTTT. Translation: CASSEYRVTGNTIYF.

V gene TRBV4-1 combines with J gene TRBJ1-4; D not certain. The V gene lost 1 base and the J gene lost 4 bases, with 7 bases spanning the gap. The CDR3 covers 14 residues. Germline-derived CDR1 and CDR2 are MGHRA and YSYEKL. Here the CDR3 reads CASSQVNLNEKLFF. CDR3 coding DNA: TGCGCCAGCAGCCAAGTCAACCTTAATGAAAAACTGTTTTTT.

The CDR3 sequence is CASSKKRGSGNEQFF. The CDR3 DNA is TGTGCCAGCAGTAAGAAGCGGGGATCCGGCAATGAGCAGTTCTTC. V usage is TRBV6-2 or TRBV6-3 and J usage is TRBJ2-1; TRBD2 matches at 7 bases. CDR3 length: 15 residues. The V segment lost 5 bases and the J segment 6 bases; nucleotides outside the gene matches: 10. Germline CDR1 MNHEY, CDR2 SVGEGT.

This clone was seen just once. The chain couples TRBV3-1 (or the pseudogene TRBV3-2) to TRBJ2-5, with D perhaps TRBD1 (6 bases). The germline CDR1 and CDR2 sequences are LGHDT and YNNKEL (reference sequence). V lost 1 base, J lost 4 bases, and 13 bases lay in between. The CDR3 contains 15 residues. The chain's CDR3 is CASSQAGTQRETQYF. The CDR3 bases are TGTGCCAGCAGCCAAGCCGGGACACAAAGAGAGACCCAGTACTTC.